The T cell receptor beta chain described here comes from a study of cytomegalovirus exposure and HLA in healthy donors listed by TCRdb under 2017. Regarding the complete study: An earlier analysis of approximately 640 of the donors reported approximately 300 Gb of sequence data and roughly 100 million unique TCR beta sequences from approximately 180 million T cells. Roughly 300 gigabases of sequencing data and 70 million to 100 million unique TCR sequences were included in an early release covering several hundred HLA-typed donors. Of the roughly 390 genotyped donors, over 65% fell in the genetic ancestry cluster associated with self-reported Caucasian donors. The study aimed to test whether cataloging public T cell receptors could reveal signatures of past pathogen exposure. The T cell repertoires of 666 subjects were profiled by immunosequencing and related to cytomegalovirus serostatus. In addition to the first cohort of roughly 670 subjects, a separate validation cohort of some 120 different subjects was used. The study combined high-throughput TCR immunosequencing, statistical association of individual TCRs with disease status, and machine learning to predict cytomegalovirus infection status. In a later analysis, previously published TCR beta repertoires from roughly 710 donors were re-analyzed and high-resolution HLA genotyping was added so that TCR occurrence patterns could be studied. Rather than using new phenotypic data, the later analysis identified candidate immune exposures from TCR beta sequences and from how often those sequences occurred across donors. To decide whether each TCR beta V gene segment behaved as functional or pseudogenic, an earlier analysis of approximately 620 of the donors relied on high-throughput TCR beta sequencing. Donor age, sex, ethnicity and CMV serostatus were compiled alongside the repertoire data. In a later genetic analysis, genome-wide SNP genotypes for 398 of the 666 donors were used, and that subset was treated as a discovery cohort. All discovery cohort repertoires had been generated on a single sequencing platform. HLA typing included class I and class II loci at four-digit resolution. Typing coverage differed by locus: A, B, C, DRB1 and DQB1 were typed in roughly 629-640 donors, DQA1 in about 500, DPA1 in some 600, and DPB1 in just under 480. Four or five DR-DQ haplotypes were handled as single units for association and clustering because linkage in the cohort was strong. Across approximately 400 genotyped donors of the cohort, an average of roughly 250,000 unique TCR beta nucleotide sequences per donor were sequenced, and roughly 20% of those sequences were non-productive.

On the study overall, not on this receptor specifically: When HLA alleles, especially DR and DQ, strongly co-occurred, attributing TCR associations to individual alleles was difficult. In an earlier analysis of 587 of the donors, most TCR beta V segments were observed in productive rearrangements about 87% or about 30% of the time, broadly matching IMGT annotations. In a later genetic analysis, a missense DCLRE1C variant was associated with V-gene and J-gene trimming of TCR beta chains, and the association was replicated in an independent cohort. Most TCR sequences were seen in very few donors, while some public TCRs were found in many individuals. In a later analysis, several top co-occurrence clusters were reported to appear linked to parvovirus B19, influenza, CMV and Epstein-Barr virus. Only TCR beta chains were sequenced in this cohort, and the absence of alpha or paired-chain data limited detectable features. HLA typing was unavailable for some donors at each locus, so association tests used only the typed subset. A later analysis associated 16,951 TCR beta sequences with specific HLA alleles at a false discovery rate of 0.05. According to the authors, the approach could potentially be generalized to other disease states and immunological phenotypes. In the study, approximately 160 TCR beta chains were listed as associated with cytomegalovirus. A cluster of highly shared sequence variants was judged likely to be a technical artifact of the sequencing pipeline. In a later analysis, HLA-associated TCR beta chains showed more clonal expansion and lower generation probabilities than non-associated chains that were equally common. The classifier was reported to diagnose cytomegalovirus status with high specificity and sensitivity in both the original and validation cohorts. A few of the identified cytomegalovirus-associated TCR beta chains were confirmed in vitro to be specific for cytomegalovirus antigens. A further reported finding was that TCR beta sequences accurately predicted the HLA-A and HLA-B alleles for most subjects in the first cohort. Roughly uniform sequencing depth across donors was assumed in presence/absence analyses, although this assumption may not hold. For the cohort, immune exposure information was limited to CMV serostatus. Compared with the approximately 710-donor mean, donors in an Asian-associated ancestry cluster had fewer N-insertions in productive TCRs, according to a later genetic analysis. Because counts were too low, around 18 rarely observed V segments, including chromosome 9 orphons, were left out of the earlier analysis of roughly 600 of the donors. Correlated functional status among segregating V segments might reflect linkage disequilibrium, but an unknown experimental factor could not be ruled out. In a later analysis, most CMV-associated TCR beta chains were found to appear HLA-restricted, with HLA associations seemingly driven largely by CMV exposure. In a later analysis, TCR association rates were found to vary across HLA loci, with the most associated TCRs seen for DRB1 alleles and the fewest for HLA-C alleles.

In total, just over 650 healthy bone marrow donors made up the cohort. All cohort members were sampled while nominally healthy, although unrecorded immune exposures were likely present. The donor was CMV seronegative and was included in the group of a few hundred seronegative cohort members. Each donor provided a peripheral blood sample, and peripheral blood mononuclear cells were used for TCR beta sequencing. The Qiagen DNeasy Blood Extraction Kit was used to extract genomic DNA from the blood cell samples. Library method: the immunoSEQ multiplex PCR assay. For the multiplex PCR, a mixture combining 60 forward primers for TCR Vbeta segments and 13 reverse primers for TCR Jbeta segments was used. A multiplex PCR assay on genomic DNA amplified the CDR3 region of rearranged TCR beta genes. The amplified TCR beta libraries were sequenced on the Illumina HiSeq System as 87-base-pair reads. Processing in the source paper ran as follows. A later analysis tallied about 77 million unique TCR beta chains across the 650 to 750 repertoires, and around 9.9 million of those chains were shared by two or more donors. To remove PCR and sequencing errors, raw reads were error-corrected and collapsed into unique sequences using a nearest-neighbor algorithm that merged closely related sequences. V, D and J gene segments were assigned by aligning CDR3 sequences to IMGT reference sequences. For a sequence to be retained, at least a six-nucleotide match to both a V gene segment and a J gene segment was required. Rearrangements were called productive when the CDR3 lacked stop codons and stayed in frame with V and J; all others were non-productive. Following IMGT convention, CDR3 was defined as the stretch from the second conserved V-encoded cysteine up to the conserved J-encoded phenylalanine. In an earlier analysis of approximately 500 of the donors, sequences lacking an unambiguous match to a single V gene segment were excluded. An earlier analysis of 587 of the donors called V segments functional above 56.7% productive rearrangements and segregating when the between-donor standard deviation exceeded 5%. To diagnose cytomegalovirus status from the catalog of TCR beta chain sequences, a statistical classification framework was built. A later analysis assigned V and J genes by comparing TCR nucleotide sequences with IMGT/GENE-DB human TR gene sequences. The TCRdist pipeline was used in a later analysis to assign CDR3 sequences and most-parsimonious VDJ recombination scenarios. A later analysis defined each TCR beta chain by its CDR3 amino acid sequence plus V-gene family, and excluded reads lacking a unique V-gene family. As a way to deal with suspected cross-contamination and a sequencing artifact, a later analysis dropped 500 to 700 nucleotide sequences that were highly shared and had low generation probability. In a later analysis, a clonal expansion index was calculated for each public chain from normalized within-repertoire ranks of inferred template counts. In a later analysis, generation probabilities were computed using a VDJ recombination model fitted to out-of-frame rearrangements, and the results were checked against IGoR. A later analysis scored TCR-TCR, TCR-HLA and TCR-CMV co-occurrence with hypergeometric tests, applying a repertoire-size bias correction to TCR pairs. In a later analysis, false discovery rates were estimated by permuting HLA or CMV assignments 20 times. In a later analysis, co-occurring TCRs were grouped with DBSCAN, and TCRdist sequence similarity was added when clustering was performed within HLA-allele-positive subsets. Repertoires with fewer than 30,000 or more than 120,000 public chains were left out of co-occurrence clustering, as were five repertoires with anomalous nucleotide sharing. In its TCRdb copy, this immuneACCESS table keeps in-frame sequences only and misses some clones. Where compared with another copy, unresolved V genes explain less than half of these, and the others have no known cause. Clone size and the V and J calls come from that table; the DNA yielded D and trimming. The sample's table lists a count of approximately 80,000 clones. Less than 1.5% of the sample is in the top ten clones.

A remark on this clone: The antigen it binds to is not known.

Sequencing was done on a sample of PBMCs. This receptor was taken from a young woman in good health and CMV-seronegative.

Here the CDR3 is given as CAARLAGLNPETQYF. In nucleotides, the sequence is TGTGCCGCCCGACTAGCGGGCTTAAACCCAGAGACCCAGTACTTC. Recombination connected TRBV30 to TRBJ2-5, with 10 middle bases fitting TRBD2. The germline V gene (reference sequence) supplies CDR1 GTSNPN and CDR2 SVGIG. Clipping removes 8 bases from V and 4 bases from J, with 13 as the unmatched junction base count. Including cysteine and phenylalanine, the CDR3 has 15 amino acids. CDR3 DNA only is kept here, 45 bases in frame from base 1.